The next 26 T cell receptor beta chains were all read from a single sample in a study of response to subunit inactivated influenza vaccine. MiXCR, run by TCRdb on the RT-PCR reads, gives a single entry per CDR3 protein. The sample has a few hundred thousand distinct CDR3 sequences, less than 25% seen once; the top ten hold 10%. Source: PBMCs from blood, taken 21 months after vaccination. These TCRs come from a man aged 50 to 69 who received an inactivated influenza vaccine.

The chain joins TRBV5-1 to TRBJ2-5; a possible D gene is TRBD1 (6 bases). The CDR3 length is 15 residues. Germline lookup yields CDR1 SGHRS and CDR2 YFSETQ. Trimming removed 3 bases at V and 2 bases at J, with 14 bases between. The CDR3 nucleotides read TGCGCCAGCAGCTCTCCCGCCCAGGGGCAAGAGACCCAGTACTTC. It codes for CASSSPAQGQETQYF.

The chain recombines TRBV7-2 with TRBJ2-5, with D unclear. The CDR3 runs to 12 residues. Per the germline V gene, CDR1 is SGHTA and CDR2 is FQGNSA. The V end lost 0 bases, the J end lost 5 bases, and 4 bases lay between the germline ends. The CDR3 region is CASSLARETQYF. The CDR3, as DNA: TGTGCCAGCAGCTTAGCGCGGGAGACCCAGTACTTC.

This clonotype has only a few counts. The chain carries TRBV5-4 and TRBJ2-2, with 8 bases matching TRBD1. V lost 3 bases to trimming and J lost 6 bases; unmatched junction nucleotides: 10. The CDR3 has 16 residues. CDR1 SGHNT and CDR2 YYREEE come from the germline V gene (reference sequence). CDR3 in DNA: TGTGCCAGCAGCTCCAGCTTAGGGACAGGTCCCGGGGAGCTGTTTTTT. Protein: CASSSSLGTGPGELFF. Full variable domain (missing parts from reference TRBV5-4 and TRBJ2-2): ETGVTQSPTHLIKTRGQQVTLRCSSQSGHNTVSWYQQALGQGPQFIFQYYREEENGRGNFPPRFSGLQFPNYSSELNVNALELDDSALYLCASSSSLGTGPGELFFGEGSRLTVL.

The J gene is TRBJ2-1, the V gene TRBV6-2 or TRBV6-3; TRBD1 matches at 9 bases. V was pared by 4 bases and J by 8 bases, with 6 bases of the junction left unmatched. This CDR3 spans 14 amino acids. Germline V CDR1 and CDR2: MNHEY, SVGEGT. CDR3 sequence (DNA): TGTGCCAGCAGTTCCCGGGACAGGGATGATGAGCAGTTCTTC. This sequence encodes CASSSRDRDDEQFF.

At least ten counts were recorded for this clonotype. This sequence joins TRBV12-3 or TRBV12-4 and TRBJ1-1; D is ambiguous. CDR3 length: 16 residues. V lost 0 bases and J lost 4, with 15 bases in between. CDR3 region: CASSLATASSRTEAFF. The CDR3 DNA sequence: TGTGCCAGCAGTTTAGCAACAGCTTCGTCACGCACTGAAGCTTTCTTT.

V usage is TRBV14 and J usage is TRBJ2-5; 12 bases line up with TRBD2. This CDR3 is 17 amino acids long. With V trimmed by 1 base and J by 10 bases, 13 bases remained unmatched. Germline V gene sequence: CDR1 SGHDN, CDR2 FVKESK. The CDR3: CASSQVTSGRHRVIQYF. CDR3 in DNA: TGTGCCAGCAGCCAAGTAACTAGCGGGAGGCACCGCGTGATCCAGTACTTC.

This clonotype was seen more than once but under ten times. This chain's CDR3 is CASSLWSGGYNSPLHF. CDR3 coding DNA: TGTGCCAGCAGCTTGTGGTCCGGGGGGTATAATTCACCCCTCCACTTT. The chain couples TRBV5-6 to TRBJ1-6, with D possibly TRBD1 on 5 matching bases. The CDR3 loop spans 16 amino acids. The germline V and J ends were trimmed by 1 base and 4 bases, with 12 bases remaining between them. Germline assignment: CDR1 SGHDT and CDR2 YYEEEE.

This clonotype has more than one count but fewer than ten. The chain combines TRBV5-1 with TRBJ1-6; possibly TRBD1 for D (5 bases). V was pared by 0 bases and J by 10 bases, with 14 bases between. This CDR3 contains 15 residues. CDR1 SGHRS and CDR2 YFSETQ come from the germline V gene. This CDR3 is CASSLAPQGWSPLHF. CDR3 nucleotide sequence: TGCGCCAGCAGCTTGGCCCCCCAGGGTTGGTCACCCCTCCACTTT.

This clonotype was picked up a small number of times. This chain joins TRBV4-2 and TRBJ1-2; no clear D. The CDR3 contains 16 residues. Germline V lookup: CDR1 LGHNA, CDR2 YNFKEQ. V lost 0 bases and J 3 bases, leaving 14 bases between the germline ends. The CDR3 nucleotides are TGTGCCAGCAGCCAAGAGGATAGGCGTTTACACTATGGCTACACCTTC. Protein: CASSQEDRRLHYGYTF.

This clonotype appeared a few times. The chain employs TRBV11-2 and TRBJ1-1; D perhaps matches TRBD1 (5 bases). Trimming stripped 1 base from V and 7 bases from J, with 7 bases between. The CDR3 runs to 12 residues. CDR1 and CDR2 from the germline V gene are SGHAT and FQNNGV. The CDR3 nucleotides read TGTGCCAGCAGCTTAGTTCAGGGTGAAGCTTTCTTT. It is translated as CASSLVQGEAFF.

This clonotype was observed a handful of times. This chain uses TRBV6-2 or TRBV6-3 with TRBJ1-2; 7 bases line up with TRBD1. There are 15 residues in the CDR3. With V trimmed by 2 bases and J by 2 bases, 5 bases remained unmatched. Germline CDR1 is MNHEY and CDR2 is SVGEGT. CDR3 in amino acids: CASSYGTEENYGYTF. The CDR3 DNA sequence: TGTGCCAGCAGTTACGGGACAGAGGAAAACTATGGCTACACCTTC.

This clonotype was counted at least ten times. This sequence joins TRBV29-1 and TRBJ1-4; 8 bases agree with TRBD1. Germline V gene data show CDR1 as SQVTM and CDR2 as ANQGSEA. The V segment lost 1 base and the J segment 2 bases; nucleotides outside the gene matches: 6. CDR3 size: 16 residues. CDR3 in amino acids: CSVEGRTGGTNEKLFF. The CDR3 coding sequence is TGCAGCGTTGAAGGGAGAACAGGGGGTACTAATGAAAAACTGTTTTTT.

This clonotype was counted ten times or more. This rearrangement joins TRBV12-3 or TRBV12-4 to TRBJ1-3; maybe TRBD1 (5 bases). The V gene lost 4 bases and the J gene lost 2 bases, with 12 bases spanning the gap. This CDR3 comprises 15 residues. CDR3 DNA: TGTGCCAGCAGTTCCAGAGTCAGGGCTGGAAACACCATATATTTT. Encoded protein: CASSSRVRAGNTIYF.

This chain connects TRBV15 to TRBJ1-1; a weak D match, TRBD1 (6 bases). The CDR3 is made up of 15 amino acids. Trimming removed 4 bases at V and 3 bases at J, with 15 bases between. CDR1 and CDR2 from the germline V gene are LNHNV and YYDKDF (reference sequence). The CDR3 sequence: CATSILQGRDTEAFF. In nucleotides, the CDR3 is TGTGCCACCAGCATCCTACAGGGTCGAGACACTGAAGCTTTCTTT.

The chain carries TRBV2 and TRBJ1-1; possibly TRBD1 for D (6 bases). The germline V gene encodes CDR1 SNHLY and CDR2 FYNNEI. V was trimmed by 7 bases and J by 4 bases, leaving 19 bases between them. The CDR3 length is 15 residues. CDR3 protein: CASKIETGVSTEAFF. CDR3 bases: TGTGCCAGCAAAATCGAGACAGGAGTGAGCACTGAAGCTTTCTTT.

This clonotype was picked up a small number of times. The chain is built from TRBV6-1 and TRBJ2-1; D remains unclear. The germline V gene encodes CDR1 MNHNS and CDR2 SASEGT. The CDR3 contains 18 residues. The V gene lost 2 bases and the J gene lost 3 bases, with 20 bases spanning the gap. The CDR3 region is CASSEIPGWAADYNEQFF. The CDR3 DNA reads TGTGCCAGCAGTGAAATCCCCGGGTGGGCGGCCGACTACAATGAGCAGTTCTTC.

This clonotype was picked up a small number of times. The rearrangement uses TRBV7-9 and TRBJ1-1; possibly TRBD1 for D (6 bases). The germline V and J ends were trimmed by 0 bases and 4 bases, with 12 bases remaining between them. The CDR3 loop spans 15 amino acids. CDR1 SEHNR and CDR2 FQNEAQ come from the germline V gene (reference sequence). The CDR3 spells CASSLAGGGSTEAFF. The CDR3 region has the DNA TGTGCCAGCAGCTTAGCAGGGGGAGGGTCCACTGAAGCTTTCTTT.

This clonotype was seen more than once but under ten times. The chain combines TRBV10-3 with TRBJ1-5; possible D gene TRBD1, 5 bases. The V and J ends lost 4 bases and 0 bases respectively, with 13 bases between them. Germline CDR1 ENHRY, CDR2 SYGVKD. This CDR3 is 16 amino acids long. In nucleotides, the CDR3 is TGTGCCATCAGTGCCCAGGGTATTAATAGCAATCAGCCCCAGCATTTT. Translation: CAISAQGINSNQPQHF.

This chain uses TRBV7-9 with TRBJ2-1; the D is unclear. V was shortened by 3 bases and J by 10 bases, with 10 bases between the two germline ends. Germline V gives CDR1 SEHNR, CDR2 FQNEAQ (reference sequence). The CDR3 length is 12 residues. The chain's CDR3 is CASSFQAAEQFF. CDR3 sequence (DNA): TGTGCCAGCAGCTTTCAAGCAGCCGAGCAGTTCTTC. Based on the CDR3 plus reference TRBV7-9 and TRBJ2-1, the full variable domain is DTGVSQNPRHKITKRGQNVTFRCDPISEHNRLYWYRQTLGQGPEFLTYFQNEAQLEKSRLLSDRFSAERPKGSFSTLEIQRTEQGDSAMYLCASSFQAAEQFFGPGTRLTVL.

The V and J genes are TRBV7-9 and TRBJ2-1; no clear D. The CDR3 has 13 amino acids. V was shortened by 2 bases and J by 7 bases, with 9 bases between the two germline ends. CDR1 and CDR2 from the germline V gene are SEHNR and FQNEAQ (reference sequence). The CDR3 reads CASSLLSVNEQFF. In DNA, the CDR3 is TGTGCCAGCAGCTTACTTAGTGTTAATGAGCAGTTCTTC.

Only a few counts were recorded for this clonotype. The gene calls are TRBV6-2 or TRBV6-3 and TRBJ1-1; D is unresolved. The V gene lost 9 bases and the J gene lost 0 bases, with 8 bases spanning the gap. The CDR3 loop spans 12 amino acids. In germline, CDR1 is MNHEY, CDR2 SVGEGT. The CDR3 region has the DNA TGTGCCAGTACCCAGATGAACACTGAAGCTTTCTTT. Translating gives CASTQMNTEAFF.

This clonotype was observed at least ten times. The chain recombines TRBV20-1 with TRBJ1-6; D is unresolved. The CDR3 totals 12 residues. Per the germline V gene, CDR1 is DFQATT and CDR2 is SNEGSKA (reference sequence). Trimming stripped 2 bases from V and 7 bases from J, with 6 bases between. CDR3: CSARQTNSPLHF. In DNA, the CDR3 is TGCAGTGCTAGACAGACCAATTCACCCCTCCACTTT.

The chain couples TRBV5-1 to TRBJ2-7; tentatively, D is TRBD1 or TRBD2 (6 bases each). The V gene's germline CDR1 is SGHRS and CDR2 YFSETQ. This CDR3 spans 13 amino acids. Trimming removed 3 bases from V and 2 bases from J, with 9 bases in between. The CDR3 sequence is CASSSRDTYEQYF. The CDR3 nucleotides are TGCGCCAGCAGCTCGCGGGACACCTACGAGCAGTACTTC.

The rearrangement uses TRBV27 and TRBJ2-3; 9 nucleotides agree with TRBD2. V shed 4 bases, J shed 0 bases, and the junction held 2 bases outside the gene matches. The CDR3 length is 15 residues. Germline V gene data show CDR1 as MNHEY and CDR2 as SMNVEV (reference sequence). CDR3 in DNA: TGTGCCAGCAGTTCTCTAGCGGGAAGCACAGATACGCAGTATTTT. Translating it yields CASSSLAGSTDTQYF.

This chain links TRBV4-1 with TRBJ2-1; D gene unclear. V dropped 2 bases and J dropped 0 bases, with 14 bases sitting between them. Germline V CDR1 and CDR2: MGHRA, YSYEKL. The CDR3 contains 17 residues. CDR3 sequence: CASSQPTQSSSYNEQFF. CDR3 bases: TGCGCCAGCAGCCAACCTACACAGTCGAGCTCCTACAATGAGCAGTTCTTC.

The sample holds a few counts of this clonotype. The chain links TRBV6-2 or TRBV6-3 to TRBJ2-7, with TRBD2 as a possible D gene (5 bases). Germline CDR1 MNHEY, CDR2 SVGEGT. With 6 bases removed from V and 1 base from J, the gap between germline ends came to 13 bases. The CDR3 has 14 amino acids. In DNA form, the CDR3 reads TGTGCCAGCAGAGACCCTGGGGAGTCCTACGAGCAGTACTTC. It encodes CASRDPGESYEQYF.